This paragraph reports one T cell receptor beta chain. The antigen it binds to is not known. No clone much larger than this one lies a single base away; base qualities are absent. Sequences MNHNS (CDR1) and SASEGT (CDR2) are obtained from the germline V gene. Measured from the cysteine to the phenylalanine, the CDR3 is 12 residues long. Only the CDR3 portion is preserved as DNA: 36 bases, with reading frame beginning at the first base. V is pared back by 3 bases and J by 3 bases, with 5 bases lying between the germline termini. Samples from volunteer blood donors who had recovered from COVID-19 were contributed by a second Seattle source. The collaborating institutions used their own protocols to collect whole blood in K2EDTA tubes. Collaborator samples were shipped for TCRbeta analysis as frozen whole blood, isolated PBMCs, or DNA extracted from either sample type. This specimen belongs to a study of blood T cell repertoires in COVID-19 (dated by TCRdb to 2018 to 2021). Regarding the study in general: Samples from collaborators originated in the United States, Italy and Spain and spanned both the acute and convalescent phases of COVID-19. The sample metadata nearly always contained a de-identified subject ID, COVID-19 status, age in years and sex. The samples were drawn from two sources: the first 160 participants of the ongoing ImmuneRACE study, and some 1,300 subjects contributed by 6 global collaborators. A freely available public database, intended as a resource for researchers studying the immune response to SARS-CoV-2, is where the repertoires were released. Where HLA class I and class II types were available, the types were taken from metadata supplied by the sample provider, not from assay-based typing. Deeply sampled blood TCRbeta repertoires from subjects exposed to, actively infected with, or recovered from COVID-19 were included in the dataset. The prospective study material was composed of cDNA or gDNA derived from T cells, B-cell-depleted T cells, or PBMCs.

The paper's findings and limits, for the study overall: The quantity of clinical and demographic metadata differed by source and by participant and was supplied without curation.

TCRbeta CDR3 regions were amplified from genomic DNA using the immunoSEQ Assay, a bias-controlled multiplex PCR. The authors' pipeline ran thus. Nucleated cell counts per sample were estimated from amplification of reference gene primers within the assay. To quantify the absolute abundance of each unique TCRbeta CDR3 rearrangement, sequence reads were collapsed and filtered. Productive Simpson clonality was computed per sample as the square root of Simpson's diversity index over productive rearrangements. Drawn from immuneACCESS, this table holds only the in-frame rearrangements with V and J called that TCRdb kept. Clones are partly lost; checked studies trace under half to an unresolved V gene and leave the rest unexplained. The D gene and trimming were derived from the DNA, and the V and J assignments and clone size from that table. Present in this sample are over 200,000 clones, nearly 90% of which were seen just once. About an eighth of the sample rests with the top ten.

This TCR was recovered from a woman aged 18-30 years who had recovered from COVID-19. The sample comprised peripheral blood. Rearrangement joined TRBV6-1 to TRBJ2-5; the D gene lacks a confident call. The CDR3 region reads CASSDPEETQYF. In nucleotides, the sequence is TGTGCCAGCAGTGACCCTGAAGAGACCCAGTACTTC.